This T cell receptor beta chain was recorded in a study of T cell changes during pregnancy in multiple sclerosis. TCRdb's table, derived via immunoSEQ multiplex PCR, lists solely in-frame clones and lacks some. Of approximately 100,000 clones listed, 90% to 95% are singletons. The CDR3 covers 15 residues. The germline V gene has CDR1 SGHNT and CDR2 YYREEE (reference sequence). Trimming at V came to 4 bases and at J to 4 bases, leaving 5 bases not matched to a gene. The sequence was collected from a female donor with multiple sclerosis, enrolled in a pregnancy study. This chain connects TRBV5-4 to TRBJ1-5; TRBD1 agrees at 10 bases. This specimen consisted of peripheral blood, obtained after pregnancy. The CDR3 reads CASSPGTGVNQPQHF. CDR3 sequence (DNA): TGTGCCAGCAGCCCCGGGACAGGGGTAAATCAGCCCCAGCATTTT.